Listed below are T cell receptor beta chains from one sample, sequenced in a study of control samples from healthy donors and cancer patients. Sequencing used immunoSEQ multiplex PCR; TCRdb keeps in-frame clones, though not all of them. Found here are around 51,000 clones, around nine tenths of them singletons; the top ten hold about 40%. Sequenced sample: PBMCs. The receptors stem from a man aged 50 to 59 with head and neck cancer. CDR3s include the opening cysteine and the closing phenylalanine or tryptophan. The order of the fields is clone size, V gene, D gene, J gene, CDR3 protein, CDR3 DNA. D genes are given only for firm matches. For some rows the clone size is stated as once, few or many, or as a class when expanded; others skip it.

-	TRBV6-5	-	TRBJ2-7	CASSLRASDEQYF	TGTGCCAGCAGCCTGAGGGCTAGCGACGAGCAGTACTTC
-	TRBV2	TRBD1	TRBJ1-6	CASSPTGLNSPLHF	TGTGCCAGCAGCCCGACAGGGTTGAATTCACCCCTCCACTTT
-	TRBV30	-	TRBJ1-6	CAWNPPGVLYNSPLHF	TGTGCCTGGAATCCACCAGGGGTTCTGTATAATTCACCCCTCCACTTT
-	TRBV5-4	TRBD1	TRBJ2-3	CASSWDRAGDTQYF	TGTGCCAGCAGCTGGGACAGGGCAGGAGATACGCAGTATTTT
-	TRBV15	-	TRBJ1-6	CATSRDMTDNSPLHF	TGTGCCACCAGCAGAGATATGACAGATAATTCACCCCTCCACTTT
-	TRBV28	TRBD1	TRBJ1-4	CASSPGDRVWEKLFF	TGTGCCAGCAGCCCCGGGGACAGGGTTTGGGAAAAACTGTTTTTT
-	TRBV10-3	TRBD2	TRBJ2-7	CAIRPGSGGQYEQYF	TGTGCCATCAGGCCAGGAAGCGGGGGACAATACGAGCAGTACTTC
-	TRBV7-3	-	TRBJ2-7	CASSLNLAIFHEQYF	TGTGCCAGCAGCTTAAACCTAGCTATTTTCCACGAGCAGTACTTC
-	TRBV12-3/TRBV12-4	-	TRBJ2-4	CASSFTRGDIQYF	TGTGCCAGCAGTTTTACTAGAGGGGACATTCAGTACTTC
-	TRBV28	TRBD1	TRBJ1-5	CASTQDRLQPQHF	TGTGCCAGCACCCAGGACAGGCTCCAGCCCCAGCATTTT
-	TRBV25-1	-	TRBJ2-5	CASKNRVGETQYF	TGTGCCAGCAAAAACAGGGTGGGAGAGACCCAGTACTTC
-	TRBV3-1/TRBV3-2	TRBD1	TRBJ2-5	CASSLNPGTGNTQYF	TGTGCCAGCAGCTTGAACCCCGGGACAGGGAACACCCAGTACTTC
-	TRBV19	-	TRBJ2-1	CASSWEGRGFVNEQFF	TGTGCCAGTTCTTGGGAGGGCAGGGGGTTTGTGAATGAGCAGTTCTTC
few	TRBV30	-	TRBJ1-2	CAWSEDSGGYGYTF	TGTGCCTGGAGTGAAGACTCCGGGGGCTATGGCTACACCTTC
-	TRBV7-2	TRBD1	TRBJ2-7	CASSPLGDRTGSIYEQYF	TGTGCCAGCAGCCCTTTAGGCGACCGGACAGGGTCTATCTACGAGCAGTACTTC
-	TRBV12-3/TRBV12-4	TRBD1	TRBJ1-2	CASSPGQHGYTF	TGTGCCAGCAGTCCGGGACAGCATGGCTACACCTTC
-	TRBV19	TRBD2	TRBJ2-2	CASTRLAGNTGELFF	TGTGCCAGTACCAGACTAGCGGGAAACACCGGGGAGCTGTTTTTT
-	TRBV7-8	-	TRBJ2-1	CASSLATQNNEQFF	TGTGCCAGCAGCTTAGCGACACAGAACAATGAGCAGTTCTTC
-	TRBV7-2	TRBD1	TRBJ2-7	CASSTQGAAYEQYF	TGTGCCAGCAGCACACAGGGGGCGGCCTACGAGCAGTACTTC
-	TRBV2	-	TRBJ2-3	CASRVWDTDTQYF	TGTGCCAGCAGGGTATGGGACACAGATACGCAGTATTTT
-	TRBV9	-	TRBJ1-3	CASSRDGFSGNTIYF	TGTGCCAGCAGCCGCGATGGCTTCTCTGGAAACACCATATATTTT
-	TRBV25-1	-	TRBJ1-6	CASSDQGMSPLHF	TGTGCCAGCAGTGATCAGGGTATGAGTCCCCTCCACTTT
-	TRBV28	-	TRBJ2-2	CASRLTGELFF	TGTGCCAGCCGACTCACCGGGGAGCTGTTTTTT
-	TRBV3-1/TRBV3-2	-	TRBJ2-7	CASSQAYEQYF	TGTGCCAGCAGCCAAGCGTACGAGCAGTACTTC
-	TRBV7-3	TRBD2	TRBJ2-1	CASSLAGGGNEQFF	TGTGCCAGCAGCTTAGCGGGAGGGGGGAATGAGCAGTTCTTC
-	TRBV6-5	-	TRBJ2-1	CASWAPSRRNEQFF	TGTGCCAGCTGGGCTCCCTCGAGACGCAATGAGCAGTTCTTC
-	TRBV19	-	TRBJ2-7	CASTHSGGGEQYF	TGTGCCAGTACCCACTCCGGAGGCGGCGAGCAGTACTTC
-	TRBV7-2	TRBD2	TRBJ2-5	CASSLDASGGRTQYF	TGTGCCAGCAGCTTAGACGCTAGCGGGGGGAGGACCCAGTACTTC
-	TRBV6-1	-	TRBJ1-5	CASSEGRGGQPQHF	TGTGCCAGCAGTGAAGGCAGGGGTGGTCAGCCCCAGCATTTT
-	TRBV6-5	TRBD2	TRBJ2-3	CASSSGGYTDTQYF	TGTGCCAGCAGTTCCGGGGGGTACACAGATACGCAGTATTTT
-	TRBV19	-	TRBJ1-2	CASSIGFLGRDYGYTF	TGTGCCAGTAGTATTGGTTTCCTGGGACGGGACTATGGCTACACCTTC
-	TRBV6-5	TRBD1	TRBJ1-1	CASRPLTGVWTEAFF	TGTGCCAGCAGACCCTTGACAGGGGTATGGACTGAAGCTTTCTTT
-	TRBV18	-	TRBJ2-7	CASSRLPGTKGYEQYF	TGTGCCAGCTCACGATTACCCGGGACCAAAGGCTACGAGCAGTACTTC
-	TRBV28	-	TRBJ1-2	CASRSAETVSGYTF	TGTGCCAGCAGGTCCGCCGAAACAGTCTCTGGCTACACCTTC
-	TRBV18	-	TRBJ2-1	CASSPAGTNNEQFF	TGTGCCAGCTCACCAGCCGGGACAAACAATGAGCAGTTCTTC
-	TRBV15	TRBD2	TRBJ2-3	CATSRDTSERGVNTQYF	TGTGCCACCAGCAGAGATACTTCGGAGCGGGGGGTCAATACGCAGTATTTT
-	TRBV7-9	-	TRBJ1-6	CASSSLQGYNSPLHF	TGTGCCAGCAGCTCCCTTCAGGGTTATAATTCACCCCTCCACTTT
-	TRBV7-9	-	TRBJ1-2	CASSSRRGQGNYGYTF	TGTGCCAGCAGCTCCCGCCGGGGGCAGGGGAACTATGGCTACACCTTC
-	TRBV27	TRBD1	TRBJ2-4	CASSSLYRGPDKNIQYF	TGTGCCAGCAGTTCGTTATACAGGGGGCCCGACAAAAACATTCAGTACTTC
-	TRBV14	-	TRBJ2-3	CASSQGYRDSLTDTQYF	TGTGCCAGCAGCCAAGGGTACCGGGACTCCCTCACAGATACGCAGTATTTT
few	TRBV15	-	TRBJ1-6	CATSRERGVNSPLHF	TGTGCCACCAGCAGAGAGCGGGGGGTGAATTCACCCCTCCACTTT
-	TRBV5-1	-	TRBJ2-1	CASSFDTSSYNEQFF	TGCGCCAGCAGCTTTGACACGAGCTCCTACAATGAGCAGTTCTTC
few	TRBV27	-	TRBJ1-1	CASSRTGRDTEAFF	TGTGCCAGCAGTCGGACGGGAAGGGACACTGAAGCTTTCTTT
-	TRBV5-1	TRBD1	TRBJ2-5	CASSLGDRVQETQYF	TGCGCCAGCAGCTTGGGGGACAGGGTGCAAGAGACCCAGTACTTC
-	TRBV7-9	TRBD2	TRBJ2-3	CASSLSGVADTQYF	TGTGCCAGCAGCTTGAGCGGGGTGGCAGATACGCAGTATTTT
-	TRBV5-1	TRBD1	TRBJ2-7	CASSWGGQGITYEQYF	TGCGCCAGCAGCTGGGGGGGACAGGGGATAACCTACGAGCAGTACTTC
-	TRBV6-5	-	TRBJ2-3	CASSSSTDTQYF	TGTGCCAGCAGTTCTTCCACAGATACGCAGTATTTT
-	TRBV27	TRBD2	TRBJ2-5	CASRAGGYETQYF	TGTGCCAGCAGGGCGGGAGGGTATGAGACCCAGTACTTC
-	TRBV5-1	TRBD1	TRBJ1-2	CASSRTGALNYGYTF	TGCGCCAGCAGCCGGACAGGGGCCCTCAACTATGGCTACACCTTC
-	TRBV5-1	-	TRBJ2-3	CASSLGSGAGDLLSHSTDTQYF	TGCGCCAGCAGCTTGGGCAGTGGGGCCGGGGACCTCCTCAGCCACTCCACAGATACGCAGTATTTT
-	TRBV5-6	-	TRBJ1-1	CASSLPRNTEAFF	TGTGCCAGCAGCTTGCCCAGGAACACTGAAGCTTTCTTT
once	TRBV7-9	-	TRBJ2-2	CASIGDSNTGELFF	TGTGCCAGCATAGGGGATTCGAACACCGGGGAGCTGTTTTTT
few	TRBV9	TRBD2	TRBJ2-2	CASSVELAESTGELFF	TGTGCCAGCAGCGTAGAACTAGCGGAGTCAACCGGGGAGCTGTTTTTT
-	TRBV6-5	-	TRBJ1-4	CASTRDINSGKLFF	TGTGCCAGCACCCGTGACATAAACTCGGGAAAACTGTTTTTT
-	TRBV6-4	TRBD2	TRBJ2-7	CASSLLAGYEQYF	TGTGCCAGCAGTTTACTAGCGGGATACGAGCAGTACTTC
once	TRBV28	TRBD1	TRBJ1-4	CASSPPLTGTGGGKLFF	TGTGCCAGCAGTCCCCCCCTGACCGGGACAGGGGGCGGAAAACTGTTTTTT
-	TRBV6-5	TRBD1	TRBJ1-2	CASSSTGQGARGYTF	TGTGCCAGCAGTTCAACAGGACAGGGGGCGCGAGGCTACACCTTC